This TCR beta chain appears in the sequencing data of a study of identical twins. Overall study findings and caveats: Modeled out-of-frame TCR alpha sharing in monozygotic twins fell below observed levels. Whereas memory repertoires showed no such difference, abundant cord blood beta clonotypes carried fewer insertions. The study based its conclusions on cross-sectional statistical analysis and did not follow the same donors.

This clonotype was seen only a few times. The antigen is undetermined. The CDR3 extends over 14 amino acids. Per the germline V gene, CDR1 is SGHAT and CDR2 is FQNNGV. The ends were cut back, 0 bases at V and 8 bases at J, with 11 bases in the middle. Addition of a universal primer site occurred through template switching, and cDNA carried unique molecular identifiers. TCRdb recomputed calls from the 5' RACE reads with MiXCR, one row per CDR3 protein. The data show a few hundred thousand distinct CDR3 sequences, about 8.1% seen once. The same specimen was also included in a second study, on yellow fever vaccine responses in identical twins.

Input material: memory (CD45RO+) T cells sorted from blood. The V and J genes are TRBV11-2 and TRBJ2-1; D remains unclear. This sequence originates from a woman between 18 and 30 years old in good health. This chain's CDR3 is CASSLEVWPDEQFF. As DNA, the CDR3 is TGTGCCAGCAGCTTAGAGGTGTGGCCGGATGAGCAGTTCTTC.